Included here is one TCR beta chain sequence, with context. Data came from immunoSEQ multiplex PCR; TCRdb stores just in-frame clones and leaves some out. The table lists about 340,000 clones, 83% of them singletons. These data are taken from a study of blood T cell repertoires in COVID-19. In the study overall: In each case, the material was cDNA or gDNA derived from T cells, B-cell-depleted T cells, or PBMCs.

The clonotype was recovered from a man aged 30 to 39 with active or convalescent COVID-19. The sequenced material came from peripheral blood.

CDR3 in DNA: TGTGCCAGCAGGATACTAGCGGGGCACAATGAGCAGTTCTTC. Amino acid sequence: CASRILAGHNEQFF. The J gene is TRBJ2-1, the V gene TRBV6-5, with 10 bases that match TRBD2. The length of the CDR3 is 14 residues. The V gene end was trimmed by 6 bases and the J gene end by 5 bases; junction bases not matched to a gene: 4. From germline, CDR1 is MNHEY and CDR2 SVGAGI.